Included here is one TCR beta chain sequence, with context. What it recognizes is unknown. This sample stems from a study of T cell responses to AZD1222 COVID-19 vaccine. Study-level findings and limits: Unmutated variant regions are reportedly the target of nearly half of TCRs that are spike-specific. The donors showed a predominance of white British ancestry and of females, with possible underestimation of clonal diversity. Baseline seropositivity occurred in only a handful of AZD1222 recipients. Elevations in Spike-specific TCR breadth and depth followed administration of two AZD1222 doses.

Germline V lookup: CDR1 SNHLY, CDR2 FYNNEI. The ends lost 7 bases at V and 5 bases at J; junction bases unmatched: 10. The CDR3 is 14 residues long. Here immunoSEQ multiplex PCR was the method, and the copy in TCRdb shows in-frame clones only, minus some. The table has 130,000 to 150,000 clones, 92% seen once; the top ten hold approximately 2%. The rearrangement uses TRBV2 and TRBJ2-7, with 8 bases matching TRBD1. Source: peripheral blood, taken on day 0 of AZD1222 vaccination. The sequence came from an adult in good health. CDR3 nucleotides: TGTGCCAGCATGTCGACAGGGGTGAGCGACGAGCAGTACTTC. The encoded protein is CASMSTGVSDEQYF.